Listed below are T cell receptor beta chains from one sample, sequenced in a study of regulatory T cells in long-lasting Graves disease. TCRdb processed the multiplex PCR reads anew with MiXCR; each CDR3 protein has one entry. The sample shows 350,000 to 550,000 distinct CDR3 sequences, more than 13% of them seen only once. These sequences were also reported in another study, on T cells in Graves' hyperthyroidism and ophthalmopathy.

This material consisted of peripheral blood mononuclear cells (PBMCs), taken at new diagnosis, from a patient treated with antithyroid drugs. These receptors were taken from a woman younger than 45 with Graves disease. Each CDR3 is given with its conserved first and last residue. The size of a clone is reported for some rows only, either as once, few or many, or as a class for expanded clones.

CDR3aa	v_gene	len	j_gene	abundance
CASSDSGRPSNQPQHF	TRBV2	16	TRBJ1-5	many
CASSAVATSGGNQPQHF	TRBV7-8	17	TRBJ1-5	.
CASRQGGALNTGELFF	TRBV4-1	16	TRBJ2-2	.
CASSSAGQDSGNTIYF	TRBV19	16	TRBJ1-3	.
CASSPYRQNTEAFF	TRBV18	14	TRBJ1-1	many
CASSFGDKNTDTQYF	TRBV5-1	15	TRBJ2-3	many
CSARGPVTDTQYF	TRBV20-1	13	TRBJ2-3	many
CASARGETQYF	TRBV19	11	TRBJ2-5	many
CASSLAVETQYF	TRBV3-1	12	.	many
CASRRQSSYEQYF	TRBV12-3/TRBV12-4	13	TRBJ2-7	.
CSARDYGGRPYNEQFF	TRBV20-1	16	TRBJ2-1	.
CASSEAGRGHEQYF	TRBV6-1	14	TRBJ2-7	many
CASKTTNTGELFF	TRBV6-1	13	TRBJ2-2	.
CASGEGGYTF	TRBV2	10	TRBJ1-2	many
CASTDKGGGNTGELFF	TRBV19	16	TRBJ2-2	few
CSARKTSVYTGELCF	TRBV20-1	15	TRBJ2-2	few
CSASRWGTSGSSSYNEQFF	TRBV20-1	19	TRBJ2-1	many
CASSSDSQGKQYF	TRBV7-3	13	TRBJ2-7	few
CASSLRFGLAGNNEQFF	TRBV27	17	TRBJ2-1	many
CASSSPGSEETQYF	TRBV19	14	TRBJ2-5	.
CASTAGQGLTYEQYF	TRBV2	15	TRBJ2-7	many
CASSLSGGNYEQYF	TRBV7-9	14	TRBJ2-7	many
CSARAGANTGELFF	TRBV20-1	14	TRBJ2-2	few
CASKISWGLAETYNEQFF	TRBV6-1	18	TRBJ2-1	many
CASSPRDVGSGANVLTF	TRBV18	17	TRBJ2-6	.
CSARVGWGKAQYF	TRBV20-1	13	TRBJ2-5	many
CASSQTRINEQFF	TRBV4-1	13	TRBJ2-1	.
CASSSEREGRDTQYF	TRBV7-9	15	TRBJ2-3	few
CATSDLPHFTQYF	TRBV24-1	13	TRBJ2-3	many
CASSDTRAGANVLTF	TRBV25-1	15	TRBJ2-6	.